This is a list of T cell receptor beta chains from one sample in a study of T-cell reconstitution after alpha-beta-depleted transplantation in children. Each CDR3 protein gets one entry after TCRdb re-called the PCR reads with MiXCR. The data contain 200,000 or so distinct CDR3 sequences, 5% to 7.5% of them seen just once; the ten biggest clones take up around 4.1%. The sample in question was PBMCs, obtained before TCRalphabeta/CD19-depleted stem cell transplant. Receptors were obtained from a girl under three years old with combined immunodeficiency, due to receive a stem cell transplant. Each CDR3 is given with its conserved first and last residue. Each record gives: J gene, D gene, clone size, V gene, CDR3 protein, CDR3 DNA. A D gene is named only where the DNA matches it firmly. Size tells how often a clone was seen (once, few, many) or the class of an expanded clone, and some rows leave it out.

>TRBJ2-1|-|many|TRBV29-1
CSVESPGMTSGEQFF
TGCAGCGTTGAATCCCCCGGGATGACATCCGGTGAGCAGTTCTTC
>TRBJ1-2|-|-|TRBV19
CASSIITANYGYTF
TGTGCCAGTAGTATAATCACGGCTAACTATGGCTACACCTTC
>TRBJ1-1|-|many|TRBV9
CASSVVGTGLNTEAFF
TGTGCCAGCAGCGTAGTGGGAACAGGTCTTAACACTGAAGCTTTCTTT
>TRBJ2-7|-|many|TRBV7-2
CASSLSSQPEQYF
TGTGCCAGCAGCTTGTCTAGCCAGCCTGAGCAGTACTTC
>TRBJ2-1|-|few|TRBV5-1
CASSTADTYNEQFF
TGCGCCAGCAGCACGGCGGACACCTACAATGAGCAGTTCTTC
>TRBJ1-2|-|many|TRBV7-2
CASREGGWAINYGYTF
TGTGCCAGCAGGGAGGGCGGTTGGGCTATCAACTATGGCTACACCTTC
>TRBJ1-1|-|few|TRBV27
CASSYGDGGTEAFF
TGTGCCAGCAGCTATGGGGACGGTGGGACTGAAGCTTTCTTT
>TRBJ1-5|-|many|TRBV28
CASSVRRQPQHF
TGTGCCAGCAGTGTTCGTCGACAGCCCCAGCATTTT
>TRBJ2-1|TRBD2|-|TRBV20-1
CSAGSGGALSYNEQFF
TGCAGTGCGGGTAGCGGGGGGGCCCTATCCTACAATGAGCAGTTCTTC
>TRBJ2-2|-|many|TRBV29-1
CSVELKAGELFF
TGCAGCGTTGAACTAAAGGCCGGGGAGCTGTTTTTT
>TRBJ2-7|TRBD1|few|TRBV4-1
CASSQLPGTDSYEQYF
TGCGCCAGCAGCCAGCTCCCCGGGACAGACTCCTACGAGCAGTACTTC
>TRBJ2-1|TRBD1|many|TRBV3-1
CASSPRDSNNEQFF
TGTGCCAGCAGCCCCAGGGACAGTAACAATGAGCAGTTCTTC
>TRBJ2-2|TRBD2|many|TRBV7-7
CASSLAGWTSGGNTGELFF
TGTGCCAGCAGCTTAGCGGGATGGACTAGCGGGGGTAACACCGGGGAGCTGTTTTTT
>TRBJ2-2|-|many|TRBV4-3
CASSQDQLITGELFF
TGCGCCAGCAGCCAAGACCAGCTTATCACCGGGGAGCTGTTTTTT
>TRBJ2-7|-|few|TRBV12-3/TRBV12-4
CASSPIAWGKYEQYF
TGTGCCAGCAGTCCTATAGCTTGGGGAAAATACGAGCAGTACTTC
>TRBJ1-2|-|many|TRBV7-9
CASSLHGYTF
TGTGCCAGCAGCTTACATGGCTACACCTTC
>TRBJ2-1|TRBD2|-|TRBV12-3/TRBV12-4
CTSSLSGLAEKTRYNEQFF
TGTACCAGCAGTTTAAGTGGTCTAGCGGAGAAGACTCGGTACAATGAGCAGTTCTTC
>TRBJ2-1|-|many|TRBV20-1
CSASVGAAAYNEQFF
TGCAGTGCCAGTGTCGGGGCCGCGGCCTACAATGAGCAGTTCTTC
>TRBJ2-3|-|many|TRBV6-5
CASRQLLVGTDTQYF
TGTGCCAGCAGACAACTACTAGTAGGTACAGATACGCAGTATTTT
>TRBJ2-1|TRBD1|many|TRBV7-8
CASSPGTGLSESSYNEQFF
TGTGCCAGCAGCCCAGGGACAGGGCTTAGCGAGAGCTCCTACAATGAGCAGTTCTTC
>TRBJ2-1|TRBD2|many|TRBV20-1
CSAKSAGVRRYNEQFF
TGCAGTGCAAAATCTGCGGGAGTAAGGCGTTACAATGAGCAGTTCTTC
>TRBJ1-1|-|many|TRBV29-1
CSGERMNTEAFF
TGCAGCGGAGAGAGGATGAACACTGAAGCTTTCTTT
>TRBJ2-5|TRBD1|-|TRBV29-1
CSVEGTGGARETQYF
TGCAGCGTTGAAGGGACAGGGGGCGCCCGGGAGACCCAGTACTTC
>TRBJ2-1|TRBD2|many|TRBV24-1
CATSDSVLAGAWDEQFF
TGTGCCACCAGTGACTCAGTTCTAGCGGGAGCCTGGGATGAGCAGTTCTTC
>TRBJ1-2|TRBD1|many|TRBV4-3
CASSEGQSVNLANYGYTF
TGCGCCAGCAGTGAGGGACAGTCAGTGAATCTAGCTAACTATGGCTACACCTTC
>TRBJ2-7|-|many|TRBV21-1
CASSKGWQYF
TGTGCCAGCAGCAAAGGCTGGCAGTACTTC
>TRBJ2-7|TRBD2|many|TRBV12-3/TRBV12-4
CASRKAGGLYEQYF
TGTGCCAGCAGGAAAGCGGGGGGGCTATACGAGCAGTACTTC
>TRBJ1-2|TRBD1|many|TRBV7-9
CASSPTTGDYGYTF
TGTGCCAGCAGCCCGACGACAGGGGACTATGGCTACACCTTC
>TRBJ1-5|-|many|TRBV7-2
CASSRFGNQPQHF
TGTGCCAGCAGCAGGTTTGGCAATCAGCCCCAGCATTTT
>TRBJ2-1|-|many|TRBV5-1
CASSHEPDPTKFF
TGCGCCAGCAGCCATGAACCTGACCCGACTAAGTTCTTC
>TRBJ1-2|TRBD1|-|TRBV11-2
CASSPLKGAFWGYTF
TGTGCCAGCAGCCCGTTAAAGGGGGCTTTCTGGGGCTACACCTTC
>TRBJ1-1|-|many|TRBV7-6
CASSSGTKGTEAFF
TGTGCCAGCAGCTCAGGAACCAAGGGCACTGAAGCTTTCTTT
>TRBJ2-7|-|many|TRBV9
CASSPGVGGPTYEQYF
TGTGCCAGCAGCCCCGGCGTCGGGGGCCCGACCTACGAGCAGTACTTC
>TRBJ2-4|-|many|TRBV14
CASSQEGGMRYF
TGTGCCAGCAGCCAAGAGGGGGGAATGCGGTACTTC
>TRBJ2-1|-|many|TRBV20-1
CSARGRVHGNEQFF
TGCAGTGCTAGAGGTCGGGTTCATGGCAATGAGCAGTTCTTC
>TRBJ2-7|TRBD1|many|TRBV9
CASSPTGDVSYEQYF
TGTGCCAGCAGCCCGACAGGGGACGTGTCCTACGAGCAGTACTTC
>TRBJ1-4|TRBD1|many|TRBV5-1
CASSFQGGLEEKLFF
TGCGCCAGCAGCTTCCAGGGGGGCCTTGAGGAAAAACTGTTTTTT
>TRBJ1-5|-|many|TRBV29-1
CSVEVGTGPQPQHF
TGCAGCGTTGAAGTCGGAACAGGTCCTCAGCCCCAGCATTTT
>TRBJ1-2|-|many|TRBV5-6
CASTLGGAYGYTF
TGTGCCAGCACCCTTGGAGGGGCCTATGGCTACACCTTC
>TRBJ2-2|TRBD1|many|TRBV18
CASSERQGITTGELFF
TGTGCCAGCTCAGAAAGACAGGGAATCACTACCGGGGAGCTGTTTTTT
>TRBJ2-7|-|-|TRBV10-3
CAISSSLLAYEQYF
TGTGCCATCTCCAGCAGCCTCCTAGCCTACGAGCAGTACTTC
>TRBJ2-7|-|many|TRBV20-1
CSARVGPTYEQYF
TGCAGTGCTAGAGTTGGACCCACCTACGAGCAGTACTTC
>TRBJ2-2|TRBD1|many|TRBV28
CASSPSPGDRGTGELFF
TGTGCCAGCAGTCCATCCCCCGGGGACAGGGGAACCGGGGAGCTGTTTTTT
>TRBJ2-3|TRBD2|many|TRBV7-9
CASSFRAGTTTDTQYF
TGTGCCAGCAGCTTTCGGGCCGGGACTACCACAGATACGCAGTATTTT
>TRBJ2-3|TRBD2|many|TRBV7-6
CASSPLVAGGSTDTQYF
TGTGCCAGCAGCCCCCTTGTCGCGGGGGGGAGCACAGATACGCAGTATTTT
>TRBJ2-1|-|many|TRBV24-1
CATSDLGGEGHGEQFF
TGTGCCACCAGTGATTTGGGAGGGGAGGGACACGGTGAGCAGTTCTTC